A selection of T cell receptor beta chains follows, all from one sample in a study of blood T cells in healthy people across ages. TCRdb fed the 5' RACE reads into MiXCR, producing one record per CDR3 protein. The sample carries around 1,000,000 distinct CDR3 sequences, around 25% recorded once. Separately, the same data were catalogued under a study of T cells of mothers and their children.

The sequencing input was blood. Every receptor here comes from a girl aged 2-10 years in good health. The CDR3 runs from the conserved cysteine through the conserved F or W. The D gene is left open where the match is weak.

j_gene,v_gene,d_gene,CDR3aa
TRBJ1-2,TRBV29-1,-,CSVEIGGGYTF
TRBJ2-6,TRBV12-3/TRBV12-4,TRBD1,CASTLTGLTAGANVLTF
TRBJ1-2,TRBV5-1,-,CASSFSTRDTEYGYTF
-,TRBV19,-,CASTRNNEQFF
TRBJ1-1,TRBV3-1,-,CASSQTTVNTEAFF
TRBJ2-3,TRBV3-1,TRBD1,CASLGTRDRVYGDTQYF
TRBJ1-5,TRBV9,-,CASSVAEGGQPQHF
TRBJ2-6,TRBV5-1,-,CASRWARGANVLTF
TRBJ2-1,TRBV4-2,-,CATLARSDEQFF
TRBJ2-1,TRBV6-6,TRBD2,CASVSGLAVHEQFF
TRBJ1-6,TRBV4-1,-,CASSQGAGNNSPLHF
TRBJ2-3,TRBV20-1,-,CSARDYDSYTDTQYF
-,TRBV7-9,TRBD2,CASSSRGGGYEQYF